The T cell receptor (beta chain) described here comes from a study of blood T cells in healthy people across ages. Study-wide context: Every two T cells gave about one barcoded beta molecule via template switching. Study conclusions and caveats: Diversity estimated from one million T cells was considered an underestimate.

Remarks on this clonotype: Antigen unknown.

In germline, CDR1 is MNHEY, CDR2 SMNVEV (reference sequence). This CDR3 region has 15 residues. V lost 3 bases and J lost 5, with 16 bases in between. A second PCR, run for about 6 to 11 cycles, used a sample-barcoded 5' primer plus a J-beta primer mix. From the 5' RACE reads, TCRdb called clonotypes with MiXCR, one entry per CDR3 protein. Of over 1.5 million distinct CDR3 sequences in the sample, roughly 52% are singletons; the top ten hold roughly 2%. The rearrangement links TRBV27 to TRBJ1-2; possible D gene TRBD1, 5 bases. The sequenced material came from blood. This receptor was obtained from a woman aged 35 to 49 in good health. The CDR3 spells CASSLDASGLYGYTF. In DNA, the CDR3 is TGTGCCAGCAGTTTGGACGCGTCAGGGTTATATGGCTACACCTTC.